One sample yielded the 14 T cell receptor beta chains listed below, sequenced in a study of blood T cell repertoires in COVID-19. Generated by immunoSEQ multiplex PCR, the TCRdb table keeps only in-frame clones and is missing some. Of roughly 79,000 clones in the sample, around 85% were seen once. Source material: peripheral blood. All receptors come from a woman older than 75 with active or convalescent COVID-19.

The chain couples TRBV27 to TRBJ2-5, with D perhaps matching TRBD2 (6 bases). V lost 1 base and J lost 5, with 11 bases in between. Germline-derived CDR1 and CDR2 are MNHEY and SMNVEV (reference sequence). The CDR3 is made up of 14 amino acids. The CDR3 here is CASSLLGGGETQYF. The CDR3 DNA follows: TGTGCCAGCAGTTTATTGGGGGGTGGGGAGACCCAGTACTTC.

The chain is built from TRBV3-1 (or the pseudogene TRBV3-2) and TRBJ1-5; the D gene is possibly TRBD1 (5 bases). V shed 2 bases and J shed 7 bases, with 12 bases lying between them. Looked up from germline, CDR1 is LGHDT and CDR2 is YNNKEL (reference sequence). The CDR3 sequence is 14 residues long. This CDR3 reads CASSQLGTRQPQHF. As DNA, the CDR3 is TGTGCCAGCAGCCAATTGGGGACTAGGCAGCCCCAGCATTTT.

The V and J genes are TRBV6-2 or TRBV6-3 and TRBJ2-1; the match to TRBD1 covers 9 bases. This CDR3 spans 16 amino acids. Germline loops: CDR1 MNHEY, CDR2 SVGEGT. Losses at the gene ends were 5 bases for V and 2 bases for J; bases not matched to a gene: 7. CDR3 bases: TGTGCCAGCAGTCAGGGACAGGGTAGTCCCTACAATGAGCAGTTCTTC. Translation: CASSQGQGSPYNEQFF.

CDR3 region: CASAGGSYSYEQYF. The CDR3 region has the DNA TGTGCCAGCGCAGGGGGAAGTTACTCCTACGAGCAGTACTTC. The chain employs TRBV7-2 and TRBJ2-7; 7 bases map to TRBD1. V gave up 8 bases and J gave up 0 bases; unmatched junction bases: 7. Germline V gene sequence: CDR1 SGHTA, CDR2 FQGNSA. The CDR3 sequence is 14 residues long.

For the CDR3, the DNA is TGCGCCAGCAGCCGACGAACATGGAAAGCGGGAGAGAAGGTAGATACGCAGTATTTT. Translation: CASSRRTWKAGEKVDTQYF. The gene calls are TRBV4-1 and TRBJ2-3, with 8 bases lining up with TRBD2. Germline V gene lookup returns CDR1 MGHRA and CDR2 YSYEKL. V shed 4 bases and J 5 bases; nucleotides not matched to a gene: 20. The CDR3 is made up of 19 amino acids.

J is TRBJ1-6 and V is TRBV27; no reliable D call. The CDR3 contains 15 residues. Germline V CDR1 and CDR2: MNHEY, SMNVEV (reference sequence). V lost 5 bases to trimming and J lost 7 bases, with 15 bases between them. The CDR3 DNA reads as TGTGCCAGCAGTCCGAACCGGAGGGAGAATTCACCCCTCCACTTT. This sequence encodes CASSPNRRENSPLHF.

CDR3 residues: CASSLRRGSTDTQYF. The CDR3, as DNA: TGCGCCAGCAGCTTGAGGCGGGGGAGCACAGATACGCAGTATTTT. This sequence joins TRBV5-1 and TRBJ2-3, with TRBD2 matching over 7 bases. This CDR3 has 15 amino acids. Germline assignment: CDR1 SGHRS and CDR2 YFSETQ. V was pared by 1 base and J by 0 bases, with 2 bases of the junction left unmatched. Complete variable domain (other parts from reference TRBV5-1 and TRBJ2-3): KAGVTQTPRYLIKTRGQQVTLSCSPISGHRSVSWYQQTPGQGLQFLFEYFSETQRNKGNFPGRFSGRQFSNSRSEMNVSTLELGDSALYLCASSLRRGSTDTQYFGPGTRLTVL.

This chain joins TRBV14 and TRBJ1-4; D possibly corresponds to TRBD1 (6 bases). The CDR3 extends over 15 amino acids. Germline V gene sequence: CDR1 SGHDN, CDR2 FVKESK. Trimming removed 4 bases from V and 1 base from J, with 10 bases in between. In DNA, the CDR3 is TGTGCCAGCAGCCCACAGGGCGTAACTAATGAAAAACTGTTTTTT. Its translation is CASSPQGVTNEKLFF.

This chain uses TRBV14 with TRBJ1-4, with TRBD1 matching 8 bases. The junction had 6 bases not matched to a gene; V was cut back by 4 bases and J by 5 bases. From germline, CDR1 is SGHDN and CDR2 FVKESK. This CDR3 is 15 amino acids long. The CDR3 spells CASSRRTGLNEKLFF. CDR3 DNA: TGTGCCAGCAGCCGCAGGACAGGGCTGAATGAAAAACTGTTTTTT.

The V and J genes are TRBV24-1 and TRBJ2-7; D is possibly TRBD1 (6 bases). The length of the CDR3 is 12 residues. The V and J ends lost 3 bases and 6 bases respectively, with 8 bases between them. The germline V gene encodes CDR1 KGHDR and CDR2 SFDVKD. The CDR3 coding sequence is TGTGCCACCAGTGATGACAGGAGCGAGCAGTACTTC. The encoded protein is CATSDDRSEQYF.

DNA of the CDR3: TGTGCCAGCACTTACGCCTTGCTAGGGGCAGGTGGCTACACCTTC. This codes for CASTYALLGAGGYTF. This rearrangement joins TRBV28 to TRBJ1-2; D perhaps matches TRBD1 (5 bases). Trimming removed 7 bases at V and 7 bases at J, with 22 bases between. Germline V gives CDR1 MDHEN, CDR2 SYDVKM. CDR3 size: 15 residues.

This clone was observed many times. The chain is built from TRBV24-1 and TRBJ1-2, with 7 bases aligning to TRBD1. V was clipped by 5 bases and J by 4 bases; unmatched bases: 3. Germline lookup yields CDR1 KGHDR and CDR2 SFDVKD. This CDR3 contains 13 residues. This CDR3 is CATSVQGGYGYTF. CDR3 DNA sequence: TGTGCCACCAGTGTCCAGGGGGGCTATGGCTACACCTTC.

In DNA form, the CDR3 reads TGTGCCAGTAGTATTACTACGAACACCTACGAGCAGTACTTC. It codes for CASSITTNTYEQYF. This chain joins TRBV19 and TRBJ2-7; unclear D gene. The CDR3 totals 14 residues. The V and J ends lost 3 bases and 2 bases respectively, with 11 bases between them. CDR1 is LNHDA and CDR2 is SQIVND in the germline V gene (reference sequence). The full variable domain, its missing parts supplied by reference TRBV19 and TRBJ2-7, is DGGITQSPKYLFRKEGQNVTLSCEQNLNHDAMYWYRQDPGQGLRLIYYSQIVNDFQKGDIAEGYSVSREKKESFPLTVTSAQKNPTAFYLCASSITTNTYEQYFGPGTRLTVT.

This clone was counted a single time. V and J are TRBV4-1 and TRBJ2-7; TRBD1 is a possible D gene (6 bases). Trimming cost V 1 base and J 4 bases, with 26 bases left between them. Germline V gene data show CDR1 as MGHRA and CDR2 as YSYEKL. This CDR3 is built from 19 residues. CDR3 loop: CASSQGVVARRGGGYEQYF. CDR3 nucleotides: TGCGCCAGCAGCCAAGGGGTGGTTGCGCGGAGAGGGGGTGGTTACGAGCAGTACTTC.